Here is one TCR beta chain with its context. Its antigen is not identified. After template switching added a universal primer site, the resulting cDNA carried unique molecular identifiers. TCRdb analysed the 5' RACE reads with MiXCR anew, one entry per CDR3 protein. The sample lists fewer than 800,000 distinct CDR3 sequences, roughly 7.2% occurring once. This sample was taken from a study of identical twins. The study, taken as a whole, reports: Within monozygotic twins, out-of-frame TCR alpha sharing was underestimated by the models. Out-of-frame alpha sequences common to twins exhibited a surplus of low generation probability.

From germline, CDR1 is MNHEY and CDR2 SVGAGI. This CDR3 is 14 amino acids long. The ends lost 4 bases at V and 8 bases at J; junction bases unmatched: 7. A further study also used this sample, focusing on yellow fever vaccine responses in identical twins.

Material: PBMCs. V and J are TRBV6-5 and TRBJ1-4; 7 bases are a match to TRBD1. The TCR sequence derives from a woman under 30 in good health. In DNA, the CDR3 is TGTGCCAGCAGTTTGAGGGGGCTTGGGGAAAAACTGTTTTTT. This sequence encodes CASSLRGLGEKLFF.